A single sample gave rise to the 16 T cell receptor beta chains below, sequenced in a study of CD8+ T cells in alopecia areata. Investigators isolated RNA and reverse transcribed it into cDNA to act as the sequencing template. Profiled with immunoSEQ multiplex PCR; TCRdb holds only in-frame clones, not every one. The sample has about 150,000 clones, around 55% seen once. Sequenced sample: CD4+ T cells sorted from blood. These receptors were taken from a human donor in good health.

About this clone itself: Relative to the germline gene, one junction end is altered; a read error may explain this. The chain is built from TRBV5-1 and TRBJ2-5; D possibly matches TRBD1 or TRBD2 (5 bases each). The V gene's germline CDR1 is SGHRS and CDR2 YFSETQ. The CDR3 is 15 amino acids. CDR3: CASSLGAGTLETQYF. The CDR3 DNA follows: TGTGCCAGCAGCTTGGGCGCTGGGACCCTAGAGACCCAGTACTTC.

The chain employs TRBV19 and TRBJ1-1; TRBD1 might be the D (5 bases). Germline CDR1 LNHDA, CDR2 SQIVND (reference sequence). Trimming pared 2 bases from V and 4 bases from J, leaving 11 bases between. This CDR3 spans 14 amino acids. The CDR3: CASSIKAGGTEAFF. DNA for the CDR3: TGTGCCAGTAGTATAAAGGCTGGGGGCACTGAAGCTTTCTTT.

This clone turned up a few times. The chain links TRBV28 to TRBJ2-2; 8 nucleotides agree with TRBD1. The CDR3 has 14 amino acids. Germline V gene data show CDR1 as MDHEN and CDR2 as SYDVKM. The V segment lost 6 bases and the J segment 7 bases; nucleotides outside the gene matches: 7. In DNA form, the CDR3 reads TGTGCCAGCAGCCAGGACAGGGTGGTCGGGGAGCTGTTTTTT. It encodes CASSQDRVVGELFF.

This chain uses TRBV5-1 with TRBJ2-7, with D hard to call. The CDR3 spans 14 residues. Germline lookup yields CDR1 SGHRS and CDR2 YFSETQ. Trimming pared 0 bases from V and 2 bases from J, leaving 9 bases between. The CDR3 DNA reads TGCGCCAGCAGCTTGGGTCGGCCCCCCTACGAGCAGTACTTC. Encoded protein: CASSLGRPPYEQYF.

This clone was detected once. V usage is TRBV10-3 and J usage is TRBJ2-3; 10 positions agree with TRBD2. Trimming at V came to 6 bases and at J to 3 bases, leaving 6 bases not matched to a gene. Germline lookup yields CDR1 ENHRY and CDR2 SYGVKD. The CDR3 has 15 amino acids. CDR3 region: CAISEPGLATDTQYF. As DNA, the CDR3 is TGTGCCATCAGCGAGCCGGGACTAGCGACAGATACGCAGTATTTT.

A few counts support this clone. The gene calls are TRBV5-6 and TRBJ2-1, with D unclear. Germline V lookup: CDR1 SGHDT, CDR2 YYEEEE. The CDR3 runs to 15 residues. The V end lost 5 bases, the J end lost 4 bases, and 16 bases lay between the germline ends. CDR3: CASRNAWVGYNEQFF. CDR3 bases: TGTGCCAGCAGGAATGCTTGGGTAGGGTACAATGAGCAGTTCTTC.

The chain carries TRBV30 and TRBJ1-2; D is possibly TRBD1 (5 bases). V lost 3 bases to trimming and J lost 8 bases, with 19 bases between them. The CDR3 consists of 14 residues. The germline gives CDR1 GTSNPN, CDR2 SVGIG (reference sequence). The CDR3 reads CAWRDAGRWGGYTF. DNA for the CDR3: TGTGCCTGGAGGGACGCAGGCCGTTGGGGGGGCTACACCTTC.

This clone was detected a few times. The CDR3 DNA reads as TGTGCCACCAGCAGAGGATCCTACAGGGCCGGCACTGAAGCTTTCTTT. Translating gives CATSRGSYRAGTEAFF. The chain links TRBV15 to TRBJ1-1; D perhaps matches TRBD1 (6 bases). Germline V CDR1 and CDR2: LNHNV, YYDKDF (reference sequence). The CDR3 loop spans 16 amino acids. Trimming removed 1 base from V and 4 bases from J, with 16 bases in between.

This clone was counted only a few times. The chain links TRBV7-9 to TRBJ1-5, with unresolved D. The CDR3 spans 13 residues. Trimming left V 1 base short and J 11 bases short, with 12 bases between. CDR1 and CDR2 from the germline V gene are SEHNR and FQNEAQ (reference sequence). Here the CDR3 DNA reads TGTGCCAGCAGCTTAGAAGGGTGGTCAGCCCAGCATTTT. This gives the protein CASSLEGWSAQHF.

The rearrangement uses TRBV4-1 and TRBJ2-6; D is unresolved. The CDR3 consists of 16 residues. Germline CDR1 and CDR2: MGHRA and YSYEKL. V was shortened by 4 bases and J by 4 bases, with 14 bases between the two germline ends. DNA of the CDR3: TGCGCCAGCAGCCTGCTGTGGGGTGCCGGGGCCAACGTCCTGACTTTC. Translation gives CASSLLWGAGANVLTF.

The V and J genes are TRBV6-5 and TRBJ2-3; 8 positions match TRBD1. The CDR3 is 14 amino acids. The germline CDR1 and CDR2 sequences are MNHEY and SVGAGI. V dropped 6 bases and J dropped 7; count of bases not matched to a gene: 9. CDR3 in amino acids: CASRDGQGVNTQYF. CDR3 in DNA: TGTGCCAGCAGGGACGGACAGGGTGTGAATACGCAGTATTTT.

The chain is built from TRBV2 and TRBJ2-4; D possibly corresponds to TRBD2 (6 bases). Germline loops: CDR1 SNHLY, CDR2 FYNNEI. V was trimmed by 6 bases and J by 0 bases, leaving 9 bases between them. The CDR3 has 14 residues. The CDR3 sequence is CASRRGLAKNIQYF. CDR3 nucleotides: TGTGCCAGCAGGCGGGGACTAGCCAAAAACATTCAGTACTTC. Full variable domain (missing parts from reference TRBV2 and TRBJ2-4): EPEVTQTPSHQVTQMGQEVILRCVPISNHLYFYWYRQILGQKVEFLVSFYNNEISEKSEIFDDQFSVERPDGSNFTLKIRSTKLEDSAMYFCASRRGLAKNIQYFGAGTRLSVL.

The gene calls are TRBV10-3 and TRBJ2-5, with no clear D. Per the germline V gene, CDR1 is ENHRY and CDR2 is SYGVKD. V dropped 3 bases and J dropped 5 bases, with 7 bases sitting between them. The CDR3 runs to 12 residues. Here the CDR3 reads CAISDGSETQYF. In DNA form, the CDR3 reads TGTGCCATCAGTGATGGTTCGGAGACCCAGTACTTC.

This clone was counted a single time. CDR3 sequence: CASTSGTGAGANVLTF. CDR3 nucleotide sequence: TGCGCCAGCACCTCCGGGACAGGAGCTGGGGCCAACGTCCTGACTTTC. This chain joins TRBV5-1 and TRBJ2-6; TRBD1 matches at 8 bases. In germline, CDR1 is SGHRS, CDR2 YFSETQ. The CDR3 loop spans 16 amino acids. J lost 2 bases, V lost 6 bases, and 7 bases had no gene match. Full variable domain (missing parts from reference TRBV5-1 and TRBJ2-6): KAGVTQTPRYLIKTRGQQVTLSCSPISGHRSVSWYQQTPGQGLQFLFEYFSETQRNKGNFPGRFSGRQFSNSRSEMNVSTLELGDSALYLCASTSGTGAGANVLTFGAGSRLTVL.

This clone has a handful of counts. This chain links TRBV28 with TRBJ2-7; TRBD1 is a possible D gene (5 bases). Germline loops: CDR1 MDHEN, CDR2 SYDVKM. The CDR3 contains 13 residues. The ends were cut back, 2 bases at V and 4 bases at J, with 9 bases in the middle. The CDR3 DNA reads as TGTGCCAGCAGTTTACCAGGGCCATACGAGCAGTACTTC. Translated: CASSLPGPYEQYF.

The gene calls are TRBV14 and TRBJ2-7, with TRBD2 as a possible D gene (6 bases). The CDR3 is 15 residues long. The V gene's germline CDR1 is SGHDN and CDR2 FVKESK. The V and J ends lost 2 bases and 1 base respectively, with 12 bases between them. Written as DNA, the CDR3 is TGTGCCAGCAGCCAATTAGGGACTTTATCCTACGAGCAGTACTTC. Amino acid sequence: CASSQLGTLSYEQYF.